This TCR beta chain emerged from a study of T cells after yellow fever vaccination. Study at large: For low cell numbers, libraries were made with SMART-Seq v4 Ultra Low Input. General study results and limits: Most clones from primary vaccination resurfaced after the booster (nearly 97% CD4, approximately 88% CD8). A secondary response was less intense yet reached its peak sooner, at day 5 versus 15. Of the clonotypes, a small share occurred in both CD4 and CD8 compartments.

TCRdb redid the calling of the 5' RACE reads with MiXCR, one entry per CDR3 protein. The sample includes nearly 550,000 distinct CDR3 sequences, about 19% of them seen just once. As regards this clonotype: Its antigen is still unknown.

Trimming took 0 bases from V and 6 from J; bases not matched to a gene: 11. Germline CDR1 and CDR2: SGDLS and YYNGEE. The CDR3 is made up of 16 amino acids. The material sequenced was PBMCs, taken 15 days after the yellow fever booster vaccination. The rearrangement joins TRBV9 to TRBJ2-7; 8 bases fit TRBD2. The TCR was taken from a man aged 30-40 years who received the YFV17D yellow fever vaccine. The CDR3 DNA follows: TGTGCCAGCAGCGTAGGGGGTCTCGCGGGAGGCGGCGAGCAGTACTTC. Translated: CASSVGGLAGGGEQYF.